This T cell receptor (beta chain) was documented in a study of cytomegalovirus exposure and HLA in healthy donors (dated by TCRdb to 2015 to 2018). Turning to the overall study: An earlier analysis of about 560 of the donors reported over 250 Gb of sequence data and around 110 million unique TCR beta sequences obtained from about 179 million T cells. An early release covering more than 500 HLA-typed donors comprised roughly 300 gigabases of sequencing data and approximately 85 million unique TCR sequences. Of the roughly 430 genotyped donors, approximately 83% fell in the genetic ancestry cluster associated with self-reported Caucasian donors. The study was designed to test whether signatures of past pathogen exposure could be identified by cataloging public T cell receptors. Using immunosequencing, the study profiled T cell repertoires from 500 to 800 subjects and related those repertoires to cytomegalovirus serostatus. Along with the roughly 700-subject first cohort, a separate validation cohort of over a hundred different subjects was used. To predict cytomegalovirus infection status, the study brought together high-throughput TCR immunosequencing, statistical association of individual TCRs with disease status, and machine learning. To study patterns of TCR occurrence, a later analysis re-analyzed previously published TCR beta repertoires from around 670 donors and added high-resolution HLA genotyping. In the later analysis, no new phenotypic data were used to find candidate immune exposures; instead, reliance was placed on TCR beta sequences and their occurrence across donors. An earlier analysis of 500 to 650 of the donors applied high-throughput TCR beta sequencing to assess whether each TCR beta V gene segment acted as functional or pseudogenic. Alongside the repertoire data, information on donor age, sex, ethnicity and CMV serostatus was compiled. A later genetic analysis used genome-wide SNP genotypes for about 65% of the roughly 700 donors, treating that subset as a discovery cohort. Every discovery cohort repertoire had been produced on one sequencing platform. HLA typing included class I and class II loci at four-digit resolution. The number of donors typed differed by locus, with 629-630 for A, B, C, DRB1 and DQB1, 522 for DQA1, approximately 580 for DPA1, and 450 to 480 for DPB1. Five DR-DQ haplotypes were treated as single units for association and clustering because of strong linkage in the cohort. Among 398 genotyped donors of the cohort, an average of about 240,000 unique TCR beta nucleotide sequences were sequenced per donor, about a sixth of them non-productive. Overall study results and their limits: In vitro tests confirmed that a few of the cytomegalovirus-associated TCR beta chains recognize cytomegalovirus antigens. The authors suggested that the approach could potentially be extended to other disease states and immunological phenotypes. Linkage disequilibrium might explain the correlated functional status among segregating V segments, but an unknown experimental factor could not be ruled out. Only TCR beta chains were sequenced in this cohort, and the absence of alpha or paired-chain data limited detectable features. At a false discovery rate of 0.05, a later analysis linked 15,000 to 20,000 TCR beta sequences to specific HLA alleles. Sequencing depth was assumed to be roughly uniform across donors in the presence/absence analyses, though that assumption may not hold. According to a later analysis, parvovirus B19, influenza, CMV and Epstein-Barr virus appeared linked to several top co-occurrence clusters. Because HLA typing was unavailable for some donors at each locus, only the typed subset was used in association tests. Strong co-occurrence of HLA alleles, especially DR and DQ, made assigning TCR associations to individual alleles difficult. In an earlier analysis of 450 to 750 of the donors, most TCR beta V segments appeared in productive rearrangements about 90% or about 30% of the time, broadly matching IMGT annotations. In a later genetic analysis, fewer N-insertions in productive TCRs were reported among donors in an Asian-associated ancestry cluster than the approximately 710-donor mean. According to a later analysis, TCR association rates differed among HLA loci, with DRB1 alleles showing the most associated TCRs and HLA-C alleles showing the fewest. Across donors, most TCR sequences were observed very rarely, whereas some public TCRs were present in many individuals. Compared with equally common non-associated chains, HLA-associated TCR beta chains in a later analysis were more clonally expanded and had lower generation probabilities. An association between a missense DCLRE1C variant and V-gene and J-gene trimming of TCR beta chains was found in a later genetic analysis and replicated in an independent cohort. The earlier analysis of a few hundred of the donors excluded approximately 17 rarely observed V segments, including chromosome 9 orphons, because counts were too low. Cytomegalovirus status was reported to be diagnosed by the classifier with high specificity and sensitivity in both the original and validation cohorts. A further reported finding was that TCR beta sequences accurately predicted the HLA-A and HLA-B alleles for most subjects in the first cohort. A later analysis found that most CMV-associated TCR beta chains appeared HLA-restricted, with HLA associations seemingly driven largely by CMV exposure. For the cohort, immune exposure information was limited to CMV serostatus. The sequencing pipeline was judged likely to have produced a cluster of highly shared sequence variants as a technical artifact. A total of roughly 160 TCR beta chains were listed by the study as associated with cytomegalovirus.

Library generation was performed with the immunoSEQ multiplex PCR assay. A mixture of 60 forward primers for TCR Vbeta segments and 13 reverse primers for TCR Jbeta segments was used in the multiplex PCR. The CDR3 region of rearranged TCR beta genes was amplified from genomic DNA by a multiplex PCR assay. The Illumina HiSeq System was used to sequence the amplified TCR beta libraries as 87-base-pair reads. Concerning the study's data processing: A later analysis tallied roughly 78 million unique TCR beta chains across the 610 or so repertoires, and some 12 million of those chains were shared by two or more donors. To remove PCR and sequencing errors, raw reads were error-corrected and collapsed into unique sequences using a nearest-neighbor algorithm that merged closely related sequences. V, D and J gene segments were assigned by aligning CDR3 sequences to IMGT reference sequences. For a sequence to be retained, a match of at least six nucleotides to both a V gene segment and a J gene segment was required. Rearrangements were called productive when the CDR3 lacked stop codons and stayed in frame with V and J; all others were non-productive. Following IMGT convention, CDR3 was defined as the stretch from the second conserved V-encoded cysteine to the conserved J-encoded phenylalanine. The earlier analysis of some 550 of the donors excluded any sequence lacking an unambiguous match to a single V gene segment. In an earlier analysis of approximately 500 of the donors, a V segment was called functional when productive rearrangements were above 56.7%, and segregating when the standard deviation between donors exceeded 5%. A statistical classification framework was developed to diagnose cytomegalovirus status using the catalog of TCR beta chain sequences. A later analysis assigned V and J genes by comparing TCR nucleotide sequences with IMGT/GENE-DB human TR gene sequences. A later analysis assigned CDR3 sequences and most-parsimonious VDJ recombination scenarios with the TCRdist pipeline. In a later analysis, each TCR beta chain was defined by its CDR3 amino acid sequence together with its V-gene family, and reads lacking a unique V-gene family were excluded. A later analysis removed over 500 highly shared, low-generation-probability nucleotide sequences to deal with suspected cross-contamination and a sequencing artifact. In a later analysis, a clonal expansion index for each public chain was calculated from normalized within-repertoire ranks of inferred template counts. A later analysis computed generation probabilities with a VDJ recombination model fitted to out-of-frame rearrangements, and checked the results against IGoR. Hypergeometric tests were used in a later analysis to score TCR-TCR, TCR-HLA and TCR-CMV co-occurrence, with a repertoire-size bias correction applied to the TCR pairs. To estimate false discovery rates, a later analysis permuted the HLA or CMV assignments 20 times. In a later analysis, co-occurring TCRs were grouped using DBSCAN, with TCRdist sequence similarity added in when clustering inside HLA-allele-positive subsets. For co-occurrence clustering, repertoires with fewer than 30,000 or more than 120,000 public chains were excluded, along with about five repertoires with anomalous nucleotide sharing. This is the immuneACCESS table as TCRdb keeps it, with only in-frame sequences that have V and J called. A part of the clones is gone; compared with another copy, unresolved V genes explain less than half, and the rest is unexplained. V, J and clone size reflect that table, while D and trimming were determined from the DNA. The sample table contains about 130,000 clones; only one count was recorded for more than 75% of them. The ten largest make up around 5.2% of the sample.

Concerning this clone: This clone's antigen is unknown. The junction does not match germline at one end; this may be a read error.

The cohort consisted of approximately 690 healthy bone marrow donors. At the time of sampling, every cohort member was nominally healthy, though immune exposures that went unrecorded were likely present. The donor tested CMV seronegative and was one of the 352 seronegative cohort members. Every donor gave a peripheral blood sample, and the peripheral blood mononuclear cells from that sample were used for TCR beta sequencing. Genomic DNA extraction from the blood cell samples was performed with the Qiagen DNeasy Blood Extraction Kit. This TCR was recovered from a woman in her 30s in good health and CMV-seronegative. Sequencing used PBMCs.

The CDR3 reads as follows: CASSQGLDRALSGSTIYF. The sequenced DNA: TGCGCCAGCAGCCAAGGCCTGGACAGGGCCCTCTCTGGAAGCACCATATATTTT. The chain is encoded by TRBV4-1 joined to TRBJ1-3; the central 8 bases match TRBD1. CDR1 MGHRA and CDR2 YSYEKL were looked up in the germline V gene. Spanning cysteine to phenylalanine, the CDR3 consists of 18 amino acids. Only CDR3 DNA is held: 54 bases, read in frame from base 1.